This is a list of T cell receptor beta chains from one sample in a study of shared clonotypes between healthy human individuals. The data were produced by immunoSEQ multiplex PCR, yet TCRdb's version contains in-frame clones alone and is incomplete. Among 900,000 to 1,200,000 clones listed, about four fifths were seen once. The sample taken for sequencing was memory CD4+ T cells from PBMCs. Receptor source: a young man in good health. Some clones in this sample may be carry-over from other donors' samples. Each CDR3 is given with its conserved first and last residue. D genes are given only for firm matches. Expanded clones are given a class, and other clones once, few, many or no size at all.

j_gene,d_gene,abundance,v_gene,CDR3aa,CDR3nt
TRBJ2-2,.,.,TRBV21-1,CASSKGRGRGTGELFF,TGTGCCAGCAGCAAGGGGAGGGGGCGGGGCACCGGGGAGCTGTTTTTT
TRBJ1-3,.,.,TRBV30,CAWDLGSSGNTIYF,TGTGCCTGGGACCTGGGGAGCTCTGGAAACACCATATATTTT
TRBJ2-2,.,.,TRBV9,CASSVAGSRAGELFF,TGTGCCAGCAGCGTAGCCGGGAGTAGGGCCGGGGAGCTGTTTTTT
TRBJ1-1,TRBD1,.,TRBV28,CASSGAGTGITEAFF,TGTGCCAGCAGTGGAGCCGGGACAGGGATTACTGAAGCTTTCTTT
TRBJ1-1,.,few,TRBV19,CASSIDITTNTEAFF,TGTGCCAGTAGTATAGATATCACCACCAACACTGAAGCTTTCTTT
TRBJ2-3,TRBD2,.,TRBV28,CASSPATSGRADTQYF,TGTGCCAGCAGCCCTGCGACTAGCGGGAGGGCAGATACGCAGTATTTT
TRBJ2-1,TRBD1,.,TRBV18,CASSPPSKGGFDNEQFF,TGTGCCAGCTCACCGCCGTCGAAAGGGGGCTTTGACAATGAGCAGTTCTTC
TRBJ2-7,.,.,TRBV12-5,CASSRGSYEQYF,TGTGCTAGTAGTCGAGGTTCCTACGAGCAGTACTTC
TRBJ2-1,TRBD2,once,TRBV5-1,CASTTQVAGSYNEQFF,TGCGCCAGCACCACTCAGGTAGCGGGCTCCTACAATGAGCAGTTCTTC
TRBJ1-5,.,.,TRBV30,CAWSVLSSNQPQHF,TGTGCCTGGAGTGTACTCTCAAGCAATCAGCCCCAGCATTTT
TRBJ2-3,TRBD2,.,TRBV5-1,CASRRLADSTDTQYF,TGCGCCAGCAGGCGACTAGCGGACAGCACAGATACGCAGTATTTT
TRBJ2-4,.,.,TRBV2,CASSPAWAKNIQYF,TGTGCCAGCAGTCCTGCGTGGGCCAAAAACATTCAGTACTTC
TRBJ2-7,TRBD1,few,TRBV10-3,CAISATGTGSYEQYF,TGTGCCATCAGTGCAACCGGGACAGGGTCCTACGAGCAGTACTTC
TRBJ2-1,.,.,TRBV28,CASKLPTGGGQQFF,TGTGCCAGCAAACTACCCACTGGCGGGGGCCAGCAGTTCTTC
TRBJ1-1,TRBD1,.,TRBV5-1,CASSSQGGEAEAFF,TGCGCCAGCAGCTCACAGGGGGGTGAGGCTGAAGCTTTCTTT
TRBJ2-5,.,.,TRBV7-8,CASRSVGHRVTQYF,TGTGCCAGCCGCTCGGTCGGGCACCGGGTGACCCAGTACTTC
TRBJ2-7,.,.,TRBV9,CASSVSSQHSYEQYF,TGTGCCAGCAGCGTAAGTAGCCAACACTCCTACGAGCAGTACTTC
TRBJ2-3,TRBD2,.,TRBV19,CASSTPSGSSDTQYF,TGTGCCAGTAGTACCCCTAGCGGTTCTTCAGATACGCAGTATTTT
TRBJ2-7,TRBD1,.,TRBV5-6,CASRGGAGQGSSYEQYF,TGTGCCAGCAGGGGAGGGGCGGGACAGGGTTCCTCCTACGAGCAGTACTTC
TRBJ1-1,.,few,TRBV29-1,CSVGGQGAFF,TGCAGCGTTGGAGGGCAGGGAGCTTTCTTT
TRBJ2-1,TRBD1,few,TRBV30,CAWKGQGINEQFF,TGTGCCTGGAAGGGACAGGGGATCAATGAGCAGTTCTTC
TRBJ2-4,TRBD1,.,TRBV28,CASLRQGKNIQYF,TGTGCCAGTCTTCGACAGGGGAAAAACATTCAGTACTTC
TRBJ1-4,.,once,TRBV6-1,CASSDHPGFGDEKLFF,TGTGCCAGCAGTGACCACCCAGGGTTCGGGGATGAAAAACTGTTTTTT
TRBJ1-2,.,.,TRBV10-3,CAIGSGDYGYTF,TGTGCCATCGGGTCGGGCGACTATGGCTACACCTTC
TRBJ2-7,TRBD1,.,TRBV6-6,CASSQGVTYEQYF,TGTGCCAGCAGTCAGGGGGTCACCTACGAGCAGTACTTC
TRBJ1-3,.,.,TRBV28,CAIGTYVSGNTIYF,TGTGCCATCGGGACGTATGTCTCTGGAAACACCATATATTTT
TRBJ2-4,.,once,TRBV12-5,CASGLEQGRSIQYF,TGTGCTAGTGGTTTGGAACAGGGGAGGAGCATTCAGTACTTC
TRBJ2-1,.,once,TRBV5-1,CASSTGQLGEQFF,TGCGCCAGCAGCACTGGACAGCTGGGTGAGCAGTTCTTC
TRBJ2-2,.,.,TRBV28,CASRGERNTGELFF,TGTGCCAGCAGGGGTGAGAGGAACACCGGGGAGCTGTTTTTT